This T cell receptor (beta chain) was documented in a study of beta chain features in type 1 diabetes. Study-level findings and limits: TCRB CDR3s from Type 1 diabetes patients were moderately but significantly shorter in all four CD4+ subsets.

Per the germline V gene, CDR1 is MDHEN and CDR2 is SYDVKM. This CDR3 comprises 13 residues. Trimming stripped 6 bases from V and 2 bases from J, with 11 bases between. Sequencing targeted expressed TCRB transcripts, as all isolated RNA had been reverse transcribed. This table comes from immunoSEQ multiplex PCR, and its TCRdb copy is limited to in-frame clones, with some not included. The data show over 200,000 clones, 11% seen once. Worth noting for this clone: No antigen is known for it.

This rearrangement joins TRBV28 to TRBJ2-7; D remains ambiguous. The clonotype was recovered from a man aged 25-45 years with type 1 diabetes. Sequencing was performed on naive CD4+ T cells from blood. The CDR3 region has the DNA TGTGCCAGCAGGCGATTGGGCCCCTACGAGCAGTACTTC. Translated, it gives CASRRLGPYEQYF.